This TCR beta chain stems from a study of cytomegalovirus exposure and HLA in healthy donors. Both 60 Vbeta primers and 13 Jbeta primers went into the PCR. Clones were sequenced by immunoSEQ multiplex PCR, and TCRdb holds only the in-frame ones, with some missing. Of 100,000 to 120,000 clones in the sample, approximately 78% were seen once. Study conclusions and caveats: The classifier reportedly diagnosed cytomegalovirus status with high sensitivity and specificity.

Germline V gives CDR1 SGHNT, CDR2 YYREEE (reference sequence). V was pared by 2 bases and J by 0 bases, with 7 bases of the junction left unmatched. The length of the CDR3 is 16 residues. In the case of this clone: The antigen remains undetermined.

The chain couples TRBV5-4 to TRBJ1-2; TRBD1 agrees at 7 bases. Specimen: PBMCs. The TCR comes from a woman younger than 45 in good health and CMV-seronegative. CDR3 protein: CASSFDREKPNYGYTF. The CDR3 region has the DNA TGTGCCAGCAGCTTCGACAGGGAAAAGCCTAACTATGGCTACACCTTC.